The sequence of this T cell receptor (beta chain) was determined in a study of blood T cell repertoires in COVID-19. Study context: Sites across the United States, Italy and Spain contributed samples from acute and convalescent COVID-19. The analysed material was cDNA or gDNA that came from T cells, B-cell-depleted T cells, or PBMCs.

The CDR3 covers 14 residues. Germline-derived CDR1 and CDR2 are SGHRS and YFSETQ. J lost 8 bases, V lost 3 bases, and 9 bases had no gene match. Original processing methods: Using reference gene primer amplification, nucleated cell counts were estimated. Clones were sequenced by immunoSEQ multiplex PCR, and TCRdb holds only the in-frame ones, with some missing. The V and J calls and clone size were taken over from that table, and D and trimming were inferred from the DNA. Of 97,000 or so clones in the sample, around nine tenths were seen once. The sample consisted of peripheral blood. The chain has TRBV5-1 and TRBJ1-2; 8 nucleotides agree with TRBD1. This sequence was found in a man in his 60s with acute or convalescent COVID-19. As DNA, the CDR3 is TGCGCCAGCAGCTCCCGGACAGGGCAGGGCGGCTACACCTTC. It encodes CASSSRTGQGGYTF.